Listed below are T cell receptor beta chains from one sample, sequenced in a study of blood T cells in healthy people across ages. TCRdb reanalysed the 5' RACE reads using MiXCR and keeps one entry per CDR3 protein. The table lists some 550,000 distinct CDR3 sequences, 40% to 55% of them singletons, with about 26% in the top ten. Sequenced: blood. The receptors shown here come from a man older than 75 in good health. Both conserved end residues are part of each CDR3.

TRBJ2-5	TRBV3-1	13	CASSQDLWSPQYF
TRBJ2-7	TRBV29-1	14	CSVDQDGGAYEQYF
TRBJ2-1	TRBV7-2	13	CASSLQGFDEQFF
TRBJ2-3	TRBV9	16	CASSVRTSGGTDTQYF
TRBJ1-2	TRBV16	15	CASSQSNRVGYGYTF
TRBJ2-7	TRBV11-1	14	CASSFGQGVYEQYF
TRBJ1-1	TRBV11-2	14	CASSRPGEGTEAFF
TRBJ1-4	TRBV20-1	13	CSARPGADEKLFF
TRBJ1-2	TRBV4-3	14	CASSHRGERYGYTF
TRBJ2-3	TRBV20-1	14	CSARRGGTTDTQYF
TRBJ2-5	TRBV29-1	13	CSENRGAYNEQYF
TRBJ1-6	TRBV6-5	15	CASSYGDRYNSPLHF
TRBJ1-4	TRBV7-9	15	CASSQTGATNEKLFF
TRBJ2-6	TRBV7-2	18	CASSLSQGRGTGANVLTF
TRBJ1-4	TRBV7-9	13	CASSLDEGGKLFF
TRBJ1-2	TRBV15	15	CATSRDWTGGGGYTF
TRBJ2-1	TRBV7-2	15	CASSLPTGNKNEQFF
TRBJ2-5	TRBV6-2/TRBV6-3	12	CASSSVSYKQYF
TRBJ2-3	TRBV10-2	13	CASSEPGTSGGYF
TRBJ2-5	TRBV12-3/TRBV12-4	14	CASSTRTGDETQYF
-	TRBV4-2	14	CASSQAPDRETQYF
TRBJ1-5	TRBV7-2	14	CASSLGSSHQPQHF
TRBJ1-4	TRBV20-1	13	CSAPRGSDEKLFF
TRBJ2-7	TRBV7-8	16	CASSLELAGFGYEQYF
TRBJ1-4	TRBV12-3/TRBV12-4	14	CASRMTWGNEKLFF
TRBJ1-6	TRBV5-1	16	CASSLEASYDNSPLHF
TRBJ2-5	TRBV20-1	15	CSAPRTQAEQETQYF
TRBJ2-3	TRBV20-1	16	CSARDVGLAGGDTQYF
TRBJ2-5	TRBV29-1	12	CSVTTGWETQYF
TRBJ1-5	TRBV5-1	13	CASSFGGEQPQHF
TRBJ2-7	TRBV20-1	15	CSARDGGGAIYEQYF
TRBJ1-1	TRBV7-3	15	CASSQQGRRNTEAFF
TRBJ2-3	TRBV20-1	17	CSASRLAGGPRTDTQYF
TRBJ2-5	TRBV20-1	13	CSAEPTAQETQYF
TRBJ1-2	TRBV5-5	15	CTSSLRADTNYGYTF
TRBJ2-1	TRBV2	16	CASSDGFGRPYNEQFF
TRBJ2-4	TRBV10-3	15	CAISPDPIAKNIRYF
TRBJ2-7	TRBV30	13	CAWRTGYEGEQYF
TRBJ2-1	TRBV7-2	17	CTSSLRPGPRIRNEQFF
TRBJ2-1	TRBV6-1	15	CASSDRDRVGNEQFF
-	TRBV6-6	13	CASSDPPGSEQYF
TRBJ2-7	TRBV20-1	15	CSARDLVRASYEQYF
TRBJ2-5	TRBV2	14	CASNRGGGEETQYF
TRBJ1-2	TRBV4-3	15	CASSQEPGNPNDLTF
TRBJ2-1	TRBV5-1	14	CASSLEGRYNEQFF
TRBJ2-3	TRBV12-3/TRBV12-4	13	CASKPGPTDTQYF